This T cell receptor (beta chain) originates from a study of CXCR3-negative and CXCR3-positive naive CD8 T cells. Points from the study as a whole: Within a donor, both naive subsets shared TRBV-TRBJ usage, unlike memory cells.

TRB cDNA was prepared as libraries by UMI-labeled 5' RACE. Reprocessing the 5' RACE reads, TCRdb reports a single entry for every CDR3 protein and omits DNA. This table holds roughly 3,500 distinct CDR3 sequences. This clonotype is medium-sized (0.01 to 0.1%) by frequency. No antigen is known for it. The CDR3 has 18 residues. Germline CDR1 is SGDLS and CDR2 is YYNGEE. The gene calls are TRBV9 and TRBJ2-7; with no DNA, the TCRdb D assignment of TRBD1 cannot be verified. Sequenced sample: naive CXCR3- CD8+ T cells from blood. Subset defined: CD45RO-CCR7+CD27+CD95- naive CD8+ T cells lacking CXCR3 (TNR3-). This TCR came from a human donor in good health. Some clones in this sample may be carry-over from other donors' samples. CDR3 protein: CASSVVATPGQESYEQYF.